This TCR beta chain was found in a study of cytomegalovirus exposure and HLA in healthy donors. Study-level background: Across almost 400 genotyped donors, about 81% landed in the Caucasian-associated ancestry cluster. The study, taken as a whole, reports: Judged likely to be a sequencing artifact was a cluster of highly shared sequence variants. The records held CMV serostatus as the only immune exposure information.

In the PCR, 60 Vbeta and 13 Jbeta primers were used. TCRdb keeps only in-frame clones here, not all; method: immunoSEQ multiplex PCR. The table lists 110,000 or so clones, roughly 80% of them singletons. Remarks on this clone: The target antigen is unknown.

The TCR originated in a woman in her 50s in good health and CMV-seropositive. Sequencing was carried out using PBMCs.

CDR3 in DNA: TGTGCCAGCAGCCAACAGGAGAACACTGAAGCTTTCTTT. Translated, it gives CASSQQENTEAFF. The chain carries TRBV7-6 and TRBJ1-1; a weak D match, TRBD1 (5 bases). Trimming left V 5 bases short and J 1 base short, with 8 bases between. Germline lookup yields CDR1 SGHVS and CDR2 FNYEAQ. CDR3 length: 13 amino acids.